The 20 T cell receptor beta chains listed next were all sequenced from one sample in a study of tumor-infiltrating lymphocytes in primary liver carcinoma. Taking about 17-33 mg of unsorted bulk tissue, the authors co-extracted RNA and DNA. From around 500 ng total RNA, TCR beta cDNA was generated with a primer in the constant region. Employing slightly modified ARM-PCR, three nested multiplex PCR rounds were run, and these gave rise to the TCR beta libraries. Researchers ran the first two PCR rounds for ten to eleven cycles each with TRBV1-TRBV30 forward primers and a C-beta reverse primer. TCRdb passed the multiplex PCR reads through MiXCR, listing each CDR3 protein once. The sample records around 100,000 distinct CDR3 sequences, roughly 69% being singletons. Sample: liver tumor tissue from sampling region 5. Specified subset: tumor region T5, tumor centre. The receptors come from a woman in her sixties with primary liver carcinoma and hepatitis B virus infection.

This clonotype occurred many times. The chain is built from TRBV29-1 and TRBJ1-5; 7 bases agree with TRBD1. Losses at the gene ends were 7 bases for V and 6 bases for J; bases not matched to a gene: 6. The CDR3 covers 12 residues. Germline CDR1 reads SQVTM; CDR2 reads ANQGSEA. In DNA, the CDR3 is TGCAGCGCCGGACAGGAAGGTCAGCCCCAGCATTTT. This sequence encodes CSAGQEGQPQHF.

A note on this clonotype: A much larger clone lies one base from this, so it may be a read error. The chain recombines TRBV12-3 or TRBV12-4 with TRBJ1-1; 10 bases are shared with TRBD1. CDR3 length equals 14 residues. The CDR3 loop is CTSSTGQGVTEAFF. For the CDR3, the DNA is TGTACCAGCAGTACCGGACAGGGGGTCACTGAAGCTTTCTTT.

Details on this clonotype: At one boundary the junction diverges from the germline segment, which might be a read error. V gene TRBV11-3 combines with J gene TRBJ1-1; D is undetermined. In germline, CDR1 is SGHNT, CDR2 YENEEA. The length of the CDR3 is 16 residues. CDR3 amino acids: CASNLVGEYRNTEAFF. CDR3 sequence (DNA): TGTGCTAGCAACTTAGTCGGAGAATACCGGAACACTGAAGCTTTCTTT.

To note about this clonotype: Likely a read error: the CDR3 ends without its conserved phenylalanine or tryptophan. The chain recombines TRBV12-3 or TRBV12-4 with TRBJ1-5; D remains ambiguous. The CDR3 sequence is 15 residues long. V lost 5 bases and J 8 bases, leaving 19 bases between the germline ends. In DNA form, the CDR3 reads TGTGCCAGCAGTCCGACAACGGGCTCCGATAAGCCCCAGCATCTT. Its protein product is CASSPTTGSDKPQHL.

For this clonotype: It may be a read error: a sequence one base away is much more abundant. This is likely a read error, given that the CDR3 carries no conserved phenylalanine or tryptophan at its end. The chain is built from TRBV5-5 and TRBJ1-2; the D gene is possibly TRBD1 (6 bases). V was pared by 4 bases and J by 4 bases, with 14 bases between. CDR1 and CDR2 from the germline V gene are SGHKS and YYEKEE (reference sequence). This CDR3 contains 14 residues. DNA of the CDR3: TGTGCCAGCAGCGCCCGGGGGGGCGGCTATGGCTACACCTTA. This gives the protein CASSARGGGYGYTL.

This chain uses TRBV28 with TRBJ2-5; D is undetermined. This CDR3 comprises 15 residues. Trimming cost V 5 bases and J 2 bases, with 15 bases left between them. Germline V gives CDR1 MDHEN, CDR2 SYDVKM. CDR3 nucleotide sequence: TGTGCCAGCAGTCCCCAACAACAGAGACAAGAGACCCAGTACTTC. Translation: CASSPQQQRQETQYF.

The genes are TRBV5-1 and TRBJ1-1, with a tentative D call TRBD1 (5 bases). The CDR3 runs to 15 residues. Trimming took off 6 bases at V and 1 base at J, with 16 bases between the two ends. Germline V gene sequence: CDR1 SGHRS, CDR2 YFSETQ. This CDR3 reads CASNAGGGRNTEAFF. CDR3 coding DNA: TGCGCCAGCAACGCCGGGGGAGGGAGGAACACTGAAGCTTTCTTT.

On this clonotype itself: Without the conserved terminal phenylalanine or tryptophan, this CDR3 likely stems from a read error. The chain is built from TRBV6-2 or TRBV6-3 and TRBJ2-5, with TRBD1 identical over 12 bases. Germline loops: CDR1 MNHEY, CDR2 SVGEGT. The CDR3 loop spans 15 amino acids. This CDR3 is CVSSYSGQGAGTQYS. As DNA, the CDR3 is TGTGTCAGCAGTTACTCGGGACAGGGGGCAGGGACCCAGTACTCC.

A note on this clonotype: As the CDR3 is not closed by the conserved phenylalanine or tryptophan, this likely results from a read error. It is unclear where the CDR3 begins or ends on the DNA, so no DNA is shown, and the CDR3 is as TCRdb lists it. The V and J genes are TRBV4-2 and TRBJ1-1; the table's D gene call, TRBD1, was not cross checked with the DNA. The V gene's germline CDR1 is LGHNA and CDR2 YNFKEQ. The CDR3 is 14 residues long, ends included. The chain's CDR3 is CASSWGQGNTEVFS.

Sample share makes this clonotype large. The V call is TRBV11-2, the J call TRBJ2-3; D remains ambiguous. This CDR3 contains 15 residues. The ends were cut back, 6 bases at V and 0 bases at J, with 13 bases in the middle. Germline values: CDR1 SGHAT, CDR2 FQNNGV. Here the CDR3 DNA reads TGTGCCAGCAGGCCCTCTGCGACTAGCACAGATACGCAGTATTTT. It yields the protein CASRPSATSTDTQYF.

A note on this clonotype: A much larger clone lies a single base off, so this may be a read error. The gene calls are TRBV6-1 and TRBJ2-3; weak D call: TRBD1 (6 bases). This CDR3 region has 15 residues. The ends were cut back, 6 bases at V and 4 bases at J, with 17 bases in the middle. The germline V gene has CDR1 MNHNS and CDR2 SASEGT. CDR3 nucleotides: TGTGCCAGCAGGGGGGCACTAACTCACTCAGATACGCAGTATTTT. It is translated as CASRGALTHSDTQYF.

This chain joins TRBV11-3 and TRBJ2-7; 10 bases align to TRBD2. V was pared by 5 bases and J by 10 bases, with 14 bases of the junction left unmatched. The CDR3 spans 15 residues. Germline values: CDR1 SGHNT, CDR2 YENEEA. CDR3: CASSIGTSGKLEQYF. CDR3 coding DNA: TGTGCCAGCAGCATAGGAACTAGCGGGAAGCTTGAACAGTACTTC.

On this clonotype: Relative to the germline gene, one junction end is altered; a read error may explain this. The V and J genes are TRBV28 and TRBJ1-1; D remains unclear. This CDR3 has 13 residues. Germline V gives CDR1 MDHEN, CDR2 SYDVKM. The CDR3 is CASMAELGTETFF. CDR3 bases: TGTGCCTCAATGGCGGAGTTGGGCACTGAAACTTTCTTT.

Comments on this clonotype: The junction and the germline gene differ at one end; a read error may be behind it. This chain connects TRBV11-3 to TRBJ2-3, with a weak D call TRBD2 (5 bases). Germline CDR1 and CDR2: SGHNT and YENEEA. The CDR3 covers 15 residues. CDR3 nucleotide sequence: TGTGCCAGCAACTTAGTGCCAGGAGGTACAGATACGCTGTATTTT. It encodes CASNLVPGGTDTLYF. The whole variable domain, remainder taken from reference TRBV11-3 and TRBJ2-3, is EAGVVQSPRYKIIEKKQPVAFWCNPISGHNTLYWYLQNLGQGPELLIRYENEEAVDDSQLPKDRFSAERLKGVDSTLKIQPAELGDSAVYLCASNLVPGGTDTLYFGPGTRLTVL.

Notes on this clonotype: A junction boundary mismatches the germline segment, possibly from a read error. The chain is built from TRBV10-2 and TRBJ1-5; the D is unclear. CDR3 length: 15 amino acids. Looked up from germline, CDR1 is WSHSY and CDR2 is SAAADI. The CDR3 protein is CANSDPWYSNQPQHF. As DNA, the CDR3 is TGCGCCAACAGTGACCCGTGGTATAGCAATCAGCCCCAACATTTT.

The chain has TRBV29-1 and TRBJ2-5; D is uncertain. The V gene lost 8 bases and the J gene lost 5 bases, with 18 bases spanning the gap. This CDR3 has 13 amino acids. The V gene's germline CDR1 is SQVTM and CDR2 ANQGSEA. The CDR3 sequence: CSSPLLGRETQYF. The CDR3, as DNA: TGCAGCTCACCTCTTCTTGGTAGGGAGACCCAGTACTTC.

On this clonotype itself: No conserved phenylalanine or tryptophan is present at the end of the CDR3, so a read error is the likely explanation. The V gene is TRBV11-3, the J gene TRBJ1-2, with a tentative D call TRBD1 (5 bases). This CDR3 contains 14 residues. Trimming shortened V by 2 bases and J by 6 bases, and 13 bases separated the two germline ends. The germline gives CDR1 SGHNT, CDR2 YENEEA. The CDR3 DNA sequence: TGTGCCAGCAGCTTAAACCCCGAGGGGCATGGCTACACCCCC. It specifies CASSLNPEGHGYTP.

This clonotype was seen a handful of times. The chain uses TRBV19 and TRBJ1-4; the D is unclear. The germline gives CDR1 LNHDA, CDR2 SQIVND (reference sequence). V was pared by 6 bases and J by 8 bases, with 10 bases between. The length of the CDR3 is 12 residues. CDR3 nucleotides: TGTGCCAGTAGCGTGGGGTACGAAAAACTGTTTTTT. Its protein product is CASSVGYEKLFF.

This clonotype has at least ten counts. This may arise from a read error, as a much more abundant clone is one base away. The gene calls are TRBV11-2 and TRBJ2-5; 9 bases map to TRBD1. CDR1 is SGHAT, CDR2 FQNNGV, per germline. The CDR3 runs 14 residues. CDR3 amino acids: CASSWRQGEGTLYF. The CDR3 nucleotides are TGTGCCAGCAGCTGGAGACAGGGGGAAGGGACCCTGTACTTC.

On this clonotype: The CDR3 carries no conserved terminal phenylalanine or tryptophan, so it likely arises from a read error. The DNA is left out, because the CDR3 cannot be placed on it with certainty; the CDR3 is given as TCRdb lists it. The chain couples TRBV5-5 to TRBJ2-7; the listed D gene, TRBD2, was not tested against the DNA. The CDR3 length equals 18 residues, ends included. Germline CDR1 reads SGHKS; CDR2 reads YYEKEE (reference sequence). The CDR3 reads CASSPRGTGGDSSYEQYI.